One T cell receptor beta chain is described in this entry. Antigen: not known. The naive CD8 subset, CD45RO-negative cells positively selected for CCR7, excluded terminally differentiated effector memory CD45RA+ cells. There were no recent acute infections or vaccinations among the donors, who were healthy HIV-negative adults. Those who donated, Caucasian adults without exception, all lived in Nashville, Tennessee. The data belong to a study of shared clonotypes between healthy human individuals. This CDR3 contains 16 residues. With 2 bases clipped from V and 3 bases from J, the junction kept 4 bases outside the gene matches. Germline V gene data show CDR1 as MGHRA and CDR2 as YSYEKL. Profiling relied on immunoSEQ multiplex PCR, and the TCRdb table lists in-frame clones only, not all of them. The sample records 750,000 to 1,000,000 clones, over 90% being singletons. Study findings and constraints: Sequencing depth was a factor that was expected to affect clonotype sharing among donors.

Sequencing used naive CD8+ T cells sorted from blood. The rearrangement links TRBV4-1 to TRBJ2-1, with 10 bases that match TRBD2. The sequence was collected from a man aged 30-40 years in good health. CDR3 sequence reads: CASSQLLAGDYNEQFF. DNA for the CDR3: TGCGCCAGCAGCCAATTGCTAGCGGGAGACTACAATGAGCAGTTCTTC.